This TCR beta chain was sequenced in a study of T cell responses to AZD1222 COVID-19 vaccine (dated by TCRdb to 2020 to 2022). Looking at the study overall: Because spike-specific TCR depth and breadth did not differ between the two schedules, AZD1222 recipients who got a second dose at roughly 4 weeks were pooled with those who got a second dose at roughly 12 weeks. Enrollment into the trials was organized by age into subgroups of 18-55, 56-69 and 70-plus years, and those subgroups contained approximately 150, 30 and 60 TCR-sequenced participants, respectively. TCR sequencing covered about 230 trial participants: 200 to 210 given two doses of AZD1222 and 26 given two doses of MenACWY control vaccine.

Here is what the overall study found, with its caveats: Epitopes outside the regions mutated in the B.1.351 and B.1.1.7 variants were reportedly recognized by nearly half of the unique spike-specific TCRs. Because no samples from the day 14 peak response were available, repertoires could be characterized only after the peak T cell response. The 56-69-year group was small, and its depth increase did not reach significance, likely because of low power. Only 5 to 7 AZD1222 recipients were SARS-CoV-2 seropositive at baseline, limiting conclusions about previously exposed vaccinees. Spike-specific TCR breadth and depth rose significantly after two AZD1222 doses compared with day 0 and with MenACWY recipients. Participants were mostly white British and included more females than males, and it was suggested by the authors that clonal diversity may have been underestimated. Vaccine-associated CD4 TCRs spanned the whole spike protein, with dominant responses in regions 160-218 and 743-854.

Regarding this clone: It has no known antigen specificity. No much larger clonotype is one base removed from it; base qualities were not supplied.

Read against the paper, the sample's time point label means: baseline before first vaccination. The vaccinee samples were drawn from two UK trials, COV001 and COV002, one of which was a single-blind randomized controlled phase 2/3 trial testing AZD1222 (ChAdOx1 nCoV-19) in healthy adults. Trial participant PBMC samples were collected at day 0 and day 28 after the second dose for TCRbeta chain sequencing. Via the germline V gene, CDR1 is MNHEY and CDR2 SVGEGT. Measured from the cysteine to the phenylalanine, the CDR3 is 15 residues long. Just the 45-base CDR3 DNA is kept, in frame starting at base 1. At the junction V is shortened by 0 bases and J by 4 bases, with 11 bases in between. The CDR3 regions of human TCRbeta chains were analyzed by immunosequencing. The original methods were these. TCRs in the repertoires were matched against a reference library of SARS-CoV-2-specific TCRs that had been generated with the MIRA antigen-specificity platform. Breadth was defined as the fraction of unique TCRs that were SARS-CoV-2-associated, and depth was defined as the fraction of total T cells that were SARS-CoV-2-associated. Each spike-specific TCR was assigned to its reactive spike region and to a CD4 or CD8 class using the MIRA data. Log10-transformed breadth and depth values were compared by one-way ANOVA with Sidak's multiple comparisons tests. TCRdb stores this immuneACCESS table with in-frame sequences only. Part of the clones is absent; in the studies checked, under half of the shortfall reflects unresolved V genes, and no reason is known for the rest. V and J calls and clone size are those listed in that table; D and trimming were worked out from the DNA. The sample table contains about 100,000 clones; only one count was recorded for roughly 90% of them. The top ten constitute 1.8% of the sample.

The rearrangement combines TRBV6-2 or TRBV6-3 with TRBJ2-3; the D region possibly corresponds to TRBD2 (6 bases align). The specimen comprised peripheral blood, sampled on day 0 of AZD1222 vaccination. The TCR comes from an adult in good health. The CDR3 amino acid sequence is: CASSYSGTPPDTQYF. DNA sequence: TGTGCCAGCAGTTACTCCGGGACTCCGCCAGATACGCAGTATTTT.